This TCR beta chain was sequenced during a study of T cell clonotyping in hematopoietic cell transplantation. Study summary: Pretransplant recipient samples were taken after cytoreduction.

The time point: recipient sample about 28 days before transplant, after cytoreduction. Repertoires were generated with immunoSEQ multiplex PCR, while TCRdb's copy carries only in-frame clones and drops some. The table shows tens of thousands of clones, with approximately 80% occurring only once. Study-level results: Pathologically expanded recipient clonotypes increased progressively from day 30 to day 180 as diversity fell. Few recipient clonotypes overlapped donors; over 95% were de novo at given depth. Cells were unsorted, so CD4 and CD8 contributions were not separated.

Note on this clone: The antigen is not known.

Germline V gives CDR1 SGDLS, CDR2 YYNGEE. The V and J ends lost 0 bases and 8 bases respectively, with 17 bases between them. This CDR3 contains 16 residues. Sample: peripheral blood mononuclear cells, taken before stem cell transplant. The origin of this receptor is a man in his 60s with myelodysplastic syndrome. Some clones in this sample may be carry-over from other donors' samples. The gene calls are TRBV9 and TRBJ1-4; D ambiguous. CDR3 loop: CASSVDSGKGGEKLFF. As DNA, the CDR3 is TGTGCCAGCAGCGTAGATTCGGGAAAAGGTGGGGAAAAACTGTTTTTT.